These 8 T cell receptor beta chains were sequenced from one sample in a study of CD8+CD57+ T cells in acquired aplastic anemia. The sequenced patients had an expansion of CD8+CD57+ cells seen by flow cytometry. TCR beta VDJ combinations and CDR3 sequences were profiled from genomic DNA. TCRdb used MiXCR to reprocess the reads, holding one entry per CDR3 protein. The sample has 100,000 to 150,000 distinct CDR3 sequences, about 43% seen once. Sequencing used sorted CD4+, CD8+, or CD8+CD57+ T cells (not recorded which) from PBMCs. These receptors were collected from a human donor with aplastic anemia.

The chain links TRBV25-1 to TRBJ2-3; TRBD1 or TRBD2 may be the D gene (5 bases each). Deletions cut 5 bases from V and 1 base from J, with 25 bases between. This CDR3 has 19 amino acids. Germline V gene data show CDR1 as MGHDK and CDR2 as SYGVNS. Written as DNA, the CDR3 is TGTGCCAGCAGTCCGAAAAGACTACGAGGGGCCGGCGGCACAGATACGCAGTATTTT. Its translation: CASSPKRLRGAGGTDTQYF.

The chain combines TRBV24-1 with TRBJ2-6, with no clear D. CDR3 size: 15 residues. Germline V CDR1 and CDR2: KGHDR, SFDVKD. V was clipped by 5 bases and J by 4 bases, with 11 bases between them. In nucleotides, the CDR3 is TGTGCCACCAGTGGATATGGTACAGGGGCCAACGTCCTGACTTTC. This translates into CATSGYGTGANVLTF.

This chain joins TRBV5-1 and TRBJ1-4; D is ambiguous. The CDR3 contains 15 residues. The ends were cut back, 2 bases at V and 6 bases at J, with 14 bases in the middle. Germline CDR1 and CDR2: SGHRS and YFSETQ. The CDR3 reads CASSFDSLPHEKLFF. The CDR3 DNA follows: TGCGCCAGCAGCTTTGACTCCCTACCCCATGAAAAACTGTTTTTT.

This clonotype appeared many times. V is TRBV20-1 and J is TRBJ1-6; D is unclear. V was cut by 3 bases and J by 0 bases, with 18 bases left in between. CDR1 is DFQATT, CDR2 SNEGSKA, per germline (reference sequence). The CDR3 has 18 residues. The CDR3 sequence is CSASPHQNINSYNSPLHF. The CDR3 DNA reads TGCAGTGCTAGCCCTCACCAAAATATAAACTCCTATAATTCACCCCTCCACTTT.

In its sample, this clonotype ranks as medium-sized. The chain couples TRBV2 to TRBJ2-7; D possibly corresponds to TRBD2 (6 bases). Germline-derived CDR1 and CDR2 are SNHLY and FYNNEI. The CDR3 has 12 residues. Trimming shortened V by 6 bases and J by 0 bases, and 6 bases separated the two germline ends. The CDR3 bases are TGTGCCAGCAGGGAGGGCTCCTACGAGCAGTACTTC. It is translated as CASREGSYEQYF.

The rearrangement uses TRBV7-8 and TRBJ2-7, with 7 bases identical to TRBD1. Looked up from germline, CDR1 is SGHVS and CDR2 is FQNEAQ. V was pared by 4 bases and J by 0 bases, with 3 bases of the junction left unmatched. This CDR3 contains 14 residues. The DNA of the CDR3 is TGTGCCAGCAGCTGGGGACAGTACTCCTACGAGCAGTACGTC. This gives the protein CASSWGQYSYEQYV.

The V and J genes are TRBV10-3 and TRBJ2-7; TRBD2 agrees at 11 bases. CDR3 length equals 17 residues. The germline V gene has CDR1 ENHRY and CDR2 SYGVKD. J lost 3 bases, V lost 6 bases, and 13 bases had no gene match. The CDR3 coding sequence is TGTGCCATCAGCCCGAGCTTTAGCGGGGGGGCAGGCTACGAGCAGTACTTC. Translating it yields CAISPSFSGGAGYEQYF.

This clonotype was detected many times. The chain couples TRBV20-1 to TRBJ2-5, with 11 nucleotides matching TRBD2. V shed 0 bases, J shed 5 bases, and the junction held 11 bases outside the gene matches. This CDR3 is 17 amino acids long. Per germline, CDR1 DFQATT and CDR2 SNEGSKA (reference sequence). The CDR3: CSARDGLAGGIGETQYF. The DNA for the CDR3 is TGCAGTGCTAGAGATGGGCTAGCGGGGGGAATCGGCGAGACCCAGTACTTC.